This entry lists 18 T cell receptor beta chains sequenced from one sample in a study of vaccination and CD4 T cells after COVID-19. Treatment indicated: approximately 9-day PBMC culture with coronavirus spike peptide pools or control peptides (ViraFEST assay). Their antigens remain unidentified. Cultured CD4+ T cell DNA underwent sequencing with the Oncomine TCR Beta short-read assay. Using its own MiXCR run on the PCR reads, TCRdb lists one record per CDR3 protein. The repertoire consists of roughly 19,000 distinct CDR3 sequences, with roughly 45% occurring once and the leading ten covering roughly 6.2%. Material for sequencing was CD4+ T cells from blood, cultured in vitro. The receptors stem from a human donor who had recovered from COVID-19.

This chain connects TRBV29-1 to TRBJ2-7; the match to TRBD1 covers 8 bases. Germline V gene data show CDR1 as SQVTM and CDR2 as ANQGSEA. The CDR3 sequence is 13 residues long. The ends lost 3 bases at V and 6 bases at J; junction bases unmatched: 7. This CDR3 is CSVDLDRGGEQYF. CDR3 DNA: TGCAGCGTTGATCTAGACAGGGGAGGCGAGCAGTACTTC.

This rearrangement joins TRBV7-9 to TRBJ1-2; D is uncertain. Trimming removed 6 bases at V and 6 bases at J, with 11 bases between. The CDR3 is made up of 12 amino acids. The V gene's germline CDR1 is SEHNR and CDR2 FQNEAQ (reference sequence). Written as DNA, the CDR3 is TGTGCCAGCAGTCCAGCCTGGAATGGCTACACCTTC. Encoded protein: CASSPAWNGYTF. Full variable domain (remainder filled in from reference TRBV7-9 and TRBJ1-2): DTGVSQNPRHKITKRGQNVTFRCDPISEHNRLYWYRQTLGQGPEFLTYFQNEAQLEKSRLLSDRFSAERPKGSFSTLEIQRTEQGDSAMYLCASSPAWNGYTFGSGTRLTVV.

The chain recombines TRBV15 with TRBJ2-1, with 13 bases matching TRBD2. Germline V gene data show CDR1 as LNHNV and CDR2 as YYDKDF (reference sequence). J was trimmed by 10 bases and V by 4 bases; bases with no gene match: 4. CDR3 length: 14 amino acids. CDR3 sequence: CATSTQGLAGEQFF. The CDR3 DNA follows: TGTGCCACCAGCACCCAGGGACTAGCGGGAGAGCAGTTCTTC.

The V and J genes are TRBV7-3 and TRBJ1-1, with 8 bases matching TRBD1. The CDR3 is 16 residues long. The germline gives CDR1 SGHTA, CDR2 FQGTGA. Unmatched junction bases numbered 12, after V lost 4 bases and J lost 5 bases. The CDR3 DNA is TGTGCCAGCAGCTCAGGACAGGGTCTAGAACGAACTGAAGCTTTCTTT. Its translation is CASSSGQGLERTEAFF. The whole variable domain, filled in from reference TRBV7-3 and TRBJ1-1, reads GAGVSQTPSNKVTEKGKYVELRCDPISGHTALYWYRQSLGQGPEFLIYFQGTGAADDSGLPNDRFFAVRPEGSVSTLKIQRTERGDSAVYLCASSSGQGLERTEAFFGQGTRLTVV.

The rearrangement links TRBV7-2 to TRBJ1-1; 8 nucleotides line up with TRBD1. The CDR3 totals 15 residues. Trimming cost V 1 base and J 1 base; bases outside gene matches: 2. CDR1 and CDR2 (germline): SGHTA, FQGNSA. In nucleotides, the CDR3 is TGTGCCAGCAGCTTAGGGGACAGGAGGAACACTGAAGCTTTCTTT. The encoded protein is CASSLGDRRNTEAFF.

The CDR3 is CASSPRILAQDTQYF. The CDR3, as DNA: TGCGCCAGCAGCCCAAGGATCCTGGCACAAGATACGCAGTATTTT. This chain connects TRBV4-1 to TRBJ2-3; D remains unclear. Trimming removed 4 bases from V and 5 bases from J, with 16 bases in between. This CDR3 contains 15 residues. Germline values: CDR1 MGHRA, CDR2 YSYEKL.

The chain uses TRBV7-3 and TRBJ1-2, with D possibly being TRBD1 (5 bases). Trimming took 5 bases from V and 6 from J, leaving 16 bases between them. The CDR3 totals 14 residues. The germline CDR1 and CDR2 sequences are SGHTA and FQGTGA. The CDR3 region is CASSLRAGRDGYTF. CDR3 bases: TGTGCCAGCAGCCTACGGGCAGGGAGGGATGGCTACACCTTC.

This clonotype was counted a few times. V usage is TRBV20-1 and J usage is TRBJ2-3; 9 nucleotides match TRBD2. The CDR3 covers 14 residues. Germline V gene sequence: CDR1 DFQATT, CDR2 SNEGSKA (reference sequence). After removal of 6 bases from V and 2 bases from J, the junction contained 6 bases not matched to a gene. The CDR3 nucleotides read TGCAGTGCCCTGACTAGCGGAAACACAGATACGCAGTATTTT. Amino acid sequence: CSALTSGNTDTQYF.

The CDR3 nucleotides read TGTGCCAGCAGTTGGGCGGGCACCGGGGAGCTGTTTTTT. Protein product: CASSWAGTGELFF. This chain uses TRBV12-3 or TRBV12-4 with TRBJ2-2, with a weak D call TRBD2 (5 bases). Trimming took 4 bases from V and 4 from J, leaving 7 bases between them. The CDR3 is 13 amino acids.

J is TRBJ2-4 and V is TRBV6-2 or TRBV6-3, with a possible D match to TRBD2 (5 bases). This CDR3 has 13 residues. The V gene's germline CDR1 is MNHEY and CDR2 SVGEGT. Trimming cost V 7 bases and J 7 bases, with 14 bases left between them. The CDR3 here is CASTPGGGNIQYF. In DNA form, the CDR3 reads TGTGCCAGCACTCCAGGAGGCGGGAACATTCAGTACTTC.

This rearrangement joins TRBV20-1 to TRBJ2-2; possibly TRBD1 or TRBD2 for D (6 bases each). The CDR3 loop spans 14 amino acids. In germline, CDR1 is DFQATT, CDR2 SNEGSKA (reference sequence). The V gene lost 2 bases and the J gene lost 4 bases, with 11 bases spanning the gap. This CDR3 reads CSARSGAVTGELFF. CDR3 nucleotide sequence: TGCAGTGCTAGATCGGGGGCGGTCACCGGGGAGCTGTTTTTT.

J is TRBJ1-1 and V is TRBV11-1, with D perhaps matching TRBD1 (5 bases). The CDR3 extends over 15 amino acids. V was cut by 5 bases and J by 0 bases, with 13 bases left in between. Germline assignment: CDR1 SGHAT and CDR2 FQDESV (reference sequence). The CDR3 coding sequence is TGTGCCAGCAGCCAAAAAACAGGTGTGAACACTGAAGCTTTCTTT. Translation: CASSQKTGVNTEAFF.

The chain links TRBV28 to TRBJ1-1, with TRBD1 as a possible D gene (6 bases). CDR3 length equals 15 residues. V shed 6 bases and J shed 4 bases, with 18 bases lying between them. Germline CDR1 and CDR2: MDHEN and SYDVKM. The CDR3 reads CASSPGGLGRTEAFF. The CDR3 bases are TGTGCCAGCAGCCCTGGGGGCCTAGGGCGCACTGAAGCTTTCTTT.

The chain employs TRBV7-2 and TRBJ2-3, with 7 bases fitting TRBD1. V gave up 1 base and J gave up 6 bases; unmatched junction bases: 7. The CDR3 runs 15 residues. CDR1 and CDR2 (germline): SGHTA, FQGNSA. CDR3 bases: TGTGCCAGCAGCTTAGTTTGGACAGGTATTGATACGCAGTATTTT. Amino acids: CASSLVWTGIDTQYF. Filled out from reference TRBV7-2 and TRBJ2-3, the complete variable domain reads GAGVSQSPSNKVTEKGKDVELRCDPISGHTALYWYRQSLGQGLEFLIYFQGNSAPDKSGLPSDRFSAERTGGSVSTLTIQRTQQEDSAVYLCASSLVWTGIDTQYFGPGTRLTVL.

The chain is built from TRBV7-9 and TRBJ1-3; D possibly corresponds to TRBD1 (6 bases). Germline values: CDR1 SEHNR, CDR2 FQNEAQ (reference sequence). The CDR3 runs to 18 residues. V was cut by 2 bases and J by 2 bases, with 19 bases left in between. CDR3 in DNA: TGTGCCAGCAGCTTATACGTTGGGGGGCTATACACTGGAAACACCATATATTTT. Translated: CASSLYVGGLYTGNTIYF. Full variable domain (missing parts from reference TRBV7-9 and TRBJ1-3): DTGVSQNPRHKITKRGQNVTFRCDPISEHNRLYWYRQTLGQGPEFLTYFQNEAQLEKSRLLSDRFSAERPKGSFSTLEIQRTEQGDSAMYLCASSLYVGGLYTGNTIYFGEGSWLTVV.

This clonotype showed up just once. This sequence joins TRBV20-1 and TRBJ1-1, with D possibly being TRBD1 (5 bases). CDR1 DFQATT and CDR2 SNEGSKA come from the germline V gene (reference sequence). The CDR3 sequence is 14 residues long. Written as DNA, the CDR3 is TGCATCCCGCGGGACGGGAGAGCGAACACTGAAGCTTTCTTT. Translated, it gives CIPRDGRANTEAFF.

The chain uses TRBV20-1 and TRBJ2-7; 11 bases line up with TRBD2. Per germline, CDR1 DFQATT and CDR2 SNEGSKA (reference sequence). The CDR3 is made up of 13 amino acids. V was clipped by 5 bases and J by 2 bases; unmatched bases: 2. The DNA for the CDR3 is TGCAGTGCTGGGACTAGCGGCACCTACGAGCAGTACTTC. It encodes CSAGTSGTYEQYF.

The gene calls are TRBV11-2 and TRBJ2-2; D gene ambiguous. CDR1 and CDR2 from the germline V gene are SGHAT and FQNNGV. The length of the CDR3 is 15 residues. Trimming shortened V by 7 bases and J by 4 bases, and 16 bases separated the two germline ends. The CDR3 region has the DNA TGTGCCAGCAACCCATCAAGGGCGAGCACCGGGGAGCTGTTTTTT. Translation gives CASNPSRASTGELFF.